Listed below are T cell receptor beta chains from one sample, sequenced in a study of T cell responses to AZD1222 COVID-19 vaccine. This table comes from immunoSEQ multiplex PCR, and its TCRdb copy is limited to in-frame clones, with some not included. The data show around 100,000 clones, with more than 85% seen just once and 1% to 1.5% held by the top ten. The sample was peripheral blood, taken on day 0 of AZD1222 vaccination. All receptors come from an adult in good health. Each CDR3 is given with its conserved first and last residue. A D gene is named only where the DNA matches it firmly. Clone size is shown for a subset of rows, as once, few, many or a class of expanded clone.

v_gene	d_gene	j_gene	abundance	CDR3nt	CDR3aa
TRBV29-1	.	TRBJ2-2	.	TGCAGCGTTGTAATAGCAGATGCGAACACCGGGGAGCTGTTTTTT	CSVVIADANTGELFF
TRBV7-3	.	TRBJ1-1	once	TGTGCCAGCAGCCGGGGCCTAGGGACTGAAGCTTTCTTT	CASSRGLGTEAFF
TRBV7-2	.	TRBJ2-3	.	TGTGCCAGCAGCTTTCCAGGGAGCACAGATACGCAGTATTTT	CASSFPGSTDTQYF
TRBV25-1	.	TRBJ2-2	.	TGTGCCAGCAGTGAATGGTCAGTGGGGATCACCGGGGAGCTGTTTTTT	CASSEWSVGITGELFF
TRBV27	.	TRBJ1-1	once	TGTGCCAGCAGTCCCCGGACAGTTTTTAACACTGAAGCTTTCTTT	CASSPRTVFNTEAFF
TRBV11-3	TRBD1	TRBJ2-5	.	TGTGCCAGCAGCGAGTTGGGACAGGGGGCCGAGACCCAGTACTTC	CASSELGQGAETQYF
TRBV5-1	.	TRBJ2-2	.	TGCGCCAGCAGCTTGGAACCAACCCCCGGGGAGCTGTTTTTT	CASSLEPTPGELFF
TRBV7-9	TRBD2	TRBJ2-1	.	TGTGCCAGCAGCCTCCTGACTAGCGGGAGAGAGTATGAGCAGTTCTTC	CASSLLTSGREYEQFF
TRBV7-9	.	TRBJ1-2	.	TGTGCCAGCAGCTTACCGAAACAACATGGCTACACCTTC	CASSLPKQHGYTF
TRBV18	TRBD1	TRBJ1-2	.	TGTGCCAGCTCCAACGACAGGGGGGTTTATGGCTACACCTTC	CASSNDRGVYGYTF
TRBV7-3	.	TRBJ2-3	.	TGTGCCAGCAGCTGGAGTAGCGCAGATACGCAGTATTTT	CASSWSSADTQYF
TRBV4-2	TRBD2	TRBJ2-7	once	TGTGCCAGCAGCCGAACCACTGCCAGCGGGGGGGCAGGCGAGCAGTACTTC	CASSRTTASGGAGEQYF
TRBV7-8	.	TRBJ2-5	.	TGTGCCAGCAGTCCTGTTGTAGGGGTGCGCTCCCAAGAGACCCAGTACTTC	CASSPVVGVRSQETQYF
TRBV29-1	TRBD2	TRBJ2-3	once	TGCAGCGTTGACGATGGACTAGCGGGGGTCACAGATACGCAGTATTTT	CSVDDGLAGVTDTQYF
TRBV19	.	TRBJ1-5	.	TGTGCCAGTAGTGCTTCTCCGGGGCCAAATCAGCCCCAGCATTTT	CASSASPGPNQPQHF
TRBV7-2	TRBD2	TRBJ2-1	.	TGTGCCAGCAGCTTAGCCTTAGCGGGATTTTACAATGAGCAGTTCTTC	CASSLALAGFYNEQFF